The 31 T cell receptor beta chains presented below share a single source sample, sequenced in a study of identical twins listed by TCRdb under 2016. Preparation of the library involved 5' RACE. TCRdb records Illumina HiSeq 2000 as the sequencer. Using fastp at Q25 and MiXCR, TCRdb reprocessed the public reads and kept productive beta chains. Every CDR3 protein is listed once, alongside the most common genes and DNA of its rows. A total of about 290,000 distinct CDR3 sequences appear in this sample, 8.5% to 9.5% of them only once. The leading ten clones occupy about 7.1% of the sample. The sample also formed part of further work on yellow fever vaccine responses in identical twins.

Sequenced: CD8+ T cells sorted from blood. These receptors all stem from a woman aged 18-29 years in good health.

A few counts support this clonotype. V and J are TRBV6-2 or TRBV6-3 and TRBJ2-7; TRBD2 is a possible D gene (6 bases). The ends were cut back, 6 bases at V and 0 bases at J, with 12 bases in the middle. The germline CDR1 and CDR2 sequences are MNHEY and SVGEGT. The CDR3 covers 14 residues. CDR3 region: CASRPGDNSYEQYF. In nucleotides, the CDR3 is TGTGCCAGCAGGCCGGGAGACAACTCCTACGAGCAGTACTTC.

This sequence joins TRBV7-9 and TRBJ2-5, with 8 bases aligning to TRBD1. The J segment lost 1 base and the V segment lost 3 bases, leaving 1 base of the junction unmatched. There are 14 residues in the CDR3. Germline CDR1 and CDR2: SEHNR and FQNEAQ (reference sequence). CDR3: CASSFTGGQETQYF. CDR3 coding DNA: TGTGCCAGCAGCTTTACAGGGGGCCAAGAGACCCAGTACTTC.

The sample holds many counts of this clonotype. The V and J genes are TRBV28 and TRBJ2-7; maybe TRBD1 (6 bases). Trimming removed 5 bases at V and 3 bases at J, with 17 bases between. CDR1 MDHEN and CDR2 SYDVKM come from the germline V gene. This CDR3 region has 15 residues. CDR3 loop: CASSPRQVTHYEQYF. The CDR3 DNA sequence: TGTGCCAGCAGTCCACGACAGGTGACGCACTACGAGCAGTACTTC.

The chain joins TRBV12-3 or TRBV12-4 to TRBJ2-1; maybe TRBD1 (5 bases). Trimming shortened V by 3 bases and J by 8 bases, and 23 bases separated the two germline ends. The length of the CDR3 is 17 residues. CDR3 sequence: CASSLSLGPVGPDEQFF. The DNA for the CDR3 is TGTGCCAGCAGTTTGTCCCTGGGCCCTGTGGGGCCGGATGAGCAGTTCTTC.

This clonotype was counted at least ten times. The gene calls are TRBV5-1 and TRBJ2-7; D gene ambiguous. Germline V CDR1 and CDR2: SGHRS, YFSETQ. This CDR3 is 13 amino acids long. Trimming cost V 3 bases and J 4 bases, with 11 bases left between them. As DNA, the CDR3 is TGCGCCAGCAGCTCTACAAGTGGATACGAGCAGTACTTC. Amino acid sequence: CASSSTSGYEQYF.

The rearrangement links TRBV30 to TRBJ2-7; D unclear. CDR3 size: 12 residues. The V gene's germline CDR1 is GTSNPN and CDR2 SVGIG (reference sequence). Trimming pared 2 bases from V and 0 bases from J, leaving 5 bases between. The CDR3 nucleotides are TGTGCCTGGAGTCTGAACTCCTACGAGCAGTACTTC. Translated: CAWSLNSYEQYF.

This clonotype was seen more than once but under ten times. The chain carries TRBV7-9 and TRBJ1-2; D unclear. This CDR3 is built from 14 residues. V gave up 5 bases and J gave up 7 bases, with 17 bases separating them. Germline CDR1 and CDR2: SEHNR and FQNEAQ (reference sequence). The CDR3 bases are TGTGCCAGCAGCCATGGACCCGGAGGGAGTGGCTACACCTTC. Encoded protein: CASSHGPGGSGYTF.

There are a few counts of this clonotype. At one end, the junction sequence differs from germline, possibly due to a read error. The V gene is TRBV4-2, the J gene TRBJ1-1, with D perhaps matching TRBD1 (6 bases). CDR1 LGHNA and CDR2 YNFKEQ come from the germline V gene. There are 12 residues in the CDR3. CDR3 region: CASSQGDTEAFF. CDR3 coding DNA: TGTGCCAGCAGCCAAGGGGACACCGAAGCTTTCTTT.

This clonotype was detected ten times or more. The rearrangement links TRBV24-1 to TRBJ2-3; 11 bases match TRBD1. Trimming at V came to 4 bases and at J to 5 bases, leaving 4 bases not matched to a gene. The germline CDR1 and CDR2 sequences are KGHDR and SFDVKD. The length of the CDR3 is 15 residues. CDR3 bases: TGTGCCACCAGTGAGACCGGGACAGGGGGAGATACGCAGTATTTT. It yields the protein CATSETGTGGDTQYF.

This chain uses TRBV7-2 with TRBJ2-1, with 10 bases identical to TRBD2. The CDR3 extends over 15 amino acids. Germline CDR1 is SGHTA and CDR2 is FQGNSA. V was clipped by 0 bases and J by 13 bases; unmatched bases: 9. CDR3 loop: CASSLAETSGLEQFF. CDR3 sequence (DNA): TGTGCCAGCAGCTTAGCTGAGACTAGCGGGTTAGAACAGTTCTTC.

This clonotype was counted between two and nine times. This chain joins TRBV4-3 and TRBJ2-1, with 7 bases fitting TRBD1. This CDR3 contains 16 residues. Losses at the gene ends were 0 bases for V and 6 bases for J; bases not matched to a gene: 8. CDR1 is LGHNA, CDR2 YSLEER, per germline. The CDR3 nucleotides are TGCGCCAGCAGCCAAGATTTTAGGGGGCTGGGCAATGAGCAGTTCTTC. Encoded protein: CASSQDFRGLGNEQFF.

The rearrangement links TRBV7-9 to TRBJ2-7, with 11 positions matching TRBD2. This CDR3 has 16 residues. CDR1 is SEHNR and CDR2 is FQNEAQ in the germline V gene (reference sequence). J was trimmed by 2 bases and V by 5 bases; bases with no gene match: 8. CDR3 bases: TGTGCCAGCAGCATTGTAGCGGGAGGGCCGGCCTACGAGCAGTACTTC. This encodes CASSIVAGGPAYEQYF.

The chain couples TRBV18 to TRBJ2-1; perhaps TRBD1 as D (5 bases). Trimming removed 2 bases at V and 5 bases at J, with 10 bases between. The CDR3 covers 14 residues. CDR1 and CDR2 from the germline V gene are KGHSH and LQKENI. DNA of the CDR3: TGTGCCAGCTCACCATCCCAGGGTGACAATGAGCAGTTCTTC. Protein: CASSPSQGDNEQFF. Complete variable domain (other parts from reference TRBV18 and TRBJ2-1): NAGVMQNPRHLVRRRGQEARLRCSPMKGHSHVYWYRQLPEEGLKFMVYLQKENIIDESGMPKERFSAEFPKEGPSILRIQQVVRGDSAAYFCASSPSQGDNEQFFGPGTRLTVL.

The V call is TRBV27, the J call TRBJ2-7; the D gene is possibly TRBD2 (6 bases). This CDR3 spans 14 amino acids. Germline V gives CDR1 MNHEY, CDR2 SMNVEV (reference sequence). With 5 bases removed from V and 3 bases from J, the gap between germline ends came to 14 bases. CDR3 in amino acids: CASSDSGDLYEQYF. The CDR3 DNA sequence: TGTGCCAGCAGTGATAGCGGAGACCTCTACGAGCAGTACTTC.

At least ten counts were recorded for this clonotype. The V gene is TRBV11-1, the J gene TRBJ1-4, with 7 bases aligning to TRBD1. V was pared by 4 bases and J by 8 bases, with 19 bases of the junction left unmatched. The CDR3 has 18 amino acids. The V gene's germline CDR1 is SGHAT and CDR2 FQDESV (reference sequence). The CDR3 loop is CASSSTGAQLPSGEKLFF. The CDR3, as DNA: TGTGCCAGCAGCTCCACAGGGGCGCAGCTCCCTAGTGGGGAAAAACTGTTTTTT.

The chain recombines TRBV7-9 with TRBJ2-2; no clear D gene. Trimming left V 4 bases short and J 5 bases short, with 5 bases between. The length of the CDR3 is 12 residues. CDR1 and CDR2 from the germline V gene are SEHNR and FQNEAQ (reference sequence). CDR3 protein: CASSSWTGELFF. The CDR3 nucleotides read TGTGCCAGCAGCTCCTGGACCGGGGAGCTGTTTTTT.

This clonotype occurred once. V usage is TRBV4-3 and J usage is TRBJ1-6; 10 nucleotides match TRBD1. CDR1 is LGHNA and CDR2 is YSLEER in the germline V gene. The CDR3 sequence is 15 residues long. Germline trimming cut 1 base from V and 9 bases from J; bases unmatched to any gene: 3. The DNA of the CDR3 is TGCGCCAGCAGCCAAGCCGGGACAGGGGTTTCACCCCTCCACTTT. Encoded protein: CASSQAGTGVSPLHF.

The table lists this clonotype with many counts. The chain has TRBV6-4 and TRBJ2-1; D call uncertain. The germline V and J ends were trimmed by 4 bases and 5 bases, with 9 bases remaining between them. The CDR3 length is 13 residues. Looked up from germline, CDR1 is MRHNA and CDR2 is SNTAGT. Here the CDR3 DNA reads TGTGCCAGCAGTGGCGACGGAAACAATGAGCAGTTCTTC. Encoded protein: CASSGDGNNEQFF.

The rearrangement uses TRBV4-2 and TRBJ1-1; D is possibly TRBD1 (5 bases). Trimming shortened V by 2 bases and J by 4 bases, and 14 bases separated the two germline ends. The germline CDR1 and CDR2 sequences are LGHNA and YNFKEQ. The CDR3 covers 15 residues. The CDR3 nucleotides read TGTGCCAGCAGCCAAACGGTCGGGGGAGGCACTGAAGCTTTCTTT. It is translated as CASSQTVGGGTEAFF.

This clonotype was seen a handful of times. The CDR3, as DNA: TGTGCCAGCAGCCAATGGAAAGGGGCGCCCCAAGAGACCCAGTACTTC. It specifies CASSQWKGAPQETQYF. The chain couples TRBV3-1 to TRBJ2-5; D might be TRBD1 (5 bases). V was cut by 2 bases and J by 1 base, with 14 bases left in between. The CDR3 has 16 residues. CDR1 and CDR2 from the germline V gene are LGHDT and YNNKEL (reference sequence).

V is TRBV10-3 and J is TRBJ2-2; D tentatively fits TRBD1 or TRBD2 (5 bases each). CDR1 is ENHRY and CDR2 is SYGVKD in the germline V gene. Trimming cost V 6 bases and J 7 bases, with 18 bases left between them. The length of the CDR3 is 15 residues. The CDR3 protein is CAIRVGTFKDGELFF. For the CDR3, the DNA is TGTGCCATCAGGGTCGGGACGTTTAAGGACGGGGAGCTGTTTTTT.

The J gene is TRBJ2-7, the V gene TRBV10-3; TRBD2 agrees at 10 bases. Looked up from germline, CDR1 is ENHRY and CDR2 is SYGVKD. J gave up 1 base and V 4 bases, and 4 bases lay outside the gene matches. The CDR3 extends over 15 amino acids. The CDR3 DNA sequence: TGTGCCATCAGTGCCTGGACTAGCGGATCCTACGAGCAGTACTTC. Translation: CAISAWTSGSYEQYF.

The chain carries TRBV9 and TRBJ2-5; unclear D gene. Germline lookup yields CDR1 SGDLS and CDR2 YYNGEE. CDR3 length: 12 residues. Between the trimmed V and J ends, which lost 3 bases and 7 bases, there was a span of 10 bases. CDR3 nucleotides: TGTGCCAGCAGCGGATATCGAGGGACCCAGTACTTC. This gives the protein CASSGYRGTQYF.

The chain links TRBV7-9 to TRBJ2-1; no clear D. The CDR3 spans 10 residues. CDR1 and CDR2 (germline): SEHNR, FQNEAQ (reference sequence). Here the CDR3 DNA reads TGTGCTTTAGTGGGCAATGAGCAGTTCTTC. It yields the protein CALVGNEQFF.

The rearrangement uses TRBV6-2 or TRBV6-3 and TRBJ2-1, with D uncertain. The germline V gene encodes CDR1 MNHEY and CDR2 SVGEGT. The CDR3 extends over 13 amino acids. Trimming shortened V by 7 bases and J by 0 bases, and 7 bases separated the two germline ends. CDR3 residues: CASTPGSYNEQFF. DNA of the CDR3: TGTGCCAGCACCCCGGGCTCCTACAATGAGCAGTTCTTC.

This clonotype has ten or more counts. The gene calls are TRBV29-1 and TRBJ2-2; D uncertain. Germline lookup yields CDR1 SQVTM and CDR2 ANQGSEA. V lost 4 bases and J 0 bases, leaving 6 bases between the germline ends. CDR3 size: 13 residues. CDR3: CSVVTANTGELFF. CDR3 DNA sequence: TGCAGCGTTGTGACGGCGAACACCGGGGAGCTGTTTTTT.

The chain employs TRBV20-1 and TRBJ2-2, with D perhaps TRBD2 (6 bases). Trimming took off 1 base at V and 7 bases at J, with 16 bases between the two ends. Germline lookup yields CDR1 DFQATT and CDR2 SNEGSKA (reference sequence). This CDR3 has 15 amino acids. The chain's CDR3 is CSARGVGASDGELFF. CDR3 DNA sequence: TGCAGTGCTAGAGGAGTCGGGGCTAGCGACGGGGAGCTGTTTTTT.

This clonotype was detected ten times or more. The V gene is TRBV11-1, the J gene TRBJ2-1; 9 bases agree with TRBD1. J lost 0 bases, V lost 5 bases, and 14 bases had no gene match. This CDR3 region has 19 residues. From germline, CDR1 is SGHAT and CDR2 FQDESV (reference sequence). For the CDR3, the DNA is TGTGCCAGCAGCACCCGGGACAGGGAAGGAACAAGCTCCTACAATGAGCAGTTCTTC. Protein: CASSTRDREGTSSYNEQFF.

The chain joins TRBV29-1 to TRBJ2-7; no firm D call. The CDR3 spans 12 residues. V shed 1 base and J shed 3 bases, with 7 bases lying between them. Germline CDR1 and CDR2: SQVTM and ANQGSEA. The CDR3 reads CSVEVNGYEQYF. The CDR3 DNA is TGCAGCGTTGAAGTCAACGGCTACGAGCAGTACTTC.

V gene TRBV12-3 or TRBV12-4 combines with J gene TRBJ2-1, with 12 bases lining up with TRBD1. J gave up 7 bases and V 7 bases, and 5 bases lay outside the gene matches. The CDR3 is 14 residues long. CDR3 nucleotide sequence: TGTGCCAGCATTCCGGGACAGGGGGCGAATGAGCAGTTCTTC. Translating gives CASIPGQGANEQFF.

This clonotype was detected many times. The chain has TRBV6-4 and TRBJ2-6; D gene ambiguous. Trimming cost V 3 bases and J 1 base, with 10 bases left between them. The CDR3 length is 16 residues. Germline values: CDR1 MRHNA, CDR2 SNTAGT. The CDR3: CASSEEIGSGANVLTF. As DNA, the CDR3 is TGTGCCAGCAGTGAAGAAATTGGTTCTGGGGCCAACGTCCTGACTTTC.